This T cell receptor beta chain stems from a study of T cell responses to AZD1222 COVID-19 vaccine. General observations from the study: Nearly half of spike-specific TCRs reportedly target unmutated variant regions. Spike was spanned by vaccine-associated CD4 TCRs, with dominance at 160-218 and 743-854.

Comment on this clone: The target antigen is unknown.

The repertoire was sequenced with immunoSEQ multiplex PCR; TCRdb's copy has only in-frame clones and lacks some. The table records under 70,000 clones, 80% to 90% of them present only once. CDR1 SQVTM and CDR2 ANQGSEA come from the germline V gene. The CDR3 contains 11 residues. V dropped 4 bases and J dropped 2 bases, with 5 bases sitting between them. The sample consisted of peripheral blood, taken 28 days after the second AZD1222 dose. The source is an adult who received the AZD1222 COVID-19 vaccine. The rearrangement uses TRBV29-1 and TRBJ1-2; D not resolved. CDR3 residues: CSVAGNYGYTF. CDR3 nucleotide sequence: TGCAGCGTTGCCGGGAACTATGGCTACACCTTC. The full variable domain, in which reference TRBV29-1 and TRBJ1-2 provide the parts outside the CDR3, is SAVISQKPSRDICQRGTSLTIQCQVDSQVTMMFWYRQQPGQSLTLIATANQGSEATYESGFVIDKFPISRPNLTFSTLTVSNMSPEDSSIYLCSVAGNYGYTFGSGTRLTVV.